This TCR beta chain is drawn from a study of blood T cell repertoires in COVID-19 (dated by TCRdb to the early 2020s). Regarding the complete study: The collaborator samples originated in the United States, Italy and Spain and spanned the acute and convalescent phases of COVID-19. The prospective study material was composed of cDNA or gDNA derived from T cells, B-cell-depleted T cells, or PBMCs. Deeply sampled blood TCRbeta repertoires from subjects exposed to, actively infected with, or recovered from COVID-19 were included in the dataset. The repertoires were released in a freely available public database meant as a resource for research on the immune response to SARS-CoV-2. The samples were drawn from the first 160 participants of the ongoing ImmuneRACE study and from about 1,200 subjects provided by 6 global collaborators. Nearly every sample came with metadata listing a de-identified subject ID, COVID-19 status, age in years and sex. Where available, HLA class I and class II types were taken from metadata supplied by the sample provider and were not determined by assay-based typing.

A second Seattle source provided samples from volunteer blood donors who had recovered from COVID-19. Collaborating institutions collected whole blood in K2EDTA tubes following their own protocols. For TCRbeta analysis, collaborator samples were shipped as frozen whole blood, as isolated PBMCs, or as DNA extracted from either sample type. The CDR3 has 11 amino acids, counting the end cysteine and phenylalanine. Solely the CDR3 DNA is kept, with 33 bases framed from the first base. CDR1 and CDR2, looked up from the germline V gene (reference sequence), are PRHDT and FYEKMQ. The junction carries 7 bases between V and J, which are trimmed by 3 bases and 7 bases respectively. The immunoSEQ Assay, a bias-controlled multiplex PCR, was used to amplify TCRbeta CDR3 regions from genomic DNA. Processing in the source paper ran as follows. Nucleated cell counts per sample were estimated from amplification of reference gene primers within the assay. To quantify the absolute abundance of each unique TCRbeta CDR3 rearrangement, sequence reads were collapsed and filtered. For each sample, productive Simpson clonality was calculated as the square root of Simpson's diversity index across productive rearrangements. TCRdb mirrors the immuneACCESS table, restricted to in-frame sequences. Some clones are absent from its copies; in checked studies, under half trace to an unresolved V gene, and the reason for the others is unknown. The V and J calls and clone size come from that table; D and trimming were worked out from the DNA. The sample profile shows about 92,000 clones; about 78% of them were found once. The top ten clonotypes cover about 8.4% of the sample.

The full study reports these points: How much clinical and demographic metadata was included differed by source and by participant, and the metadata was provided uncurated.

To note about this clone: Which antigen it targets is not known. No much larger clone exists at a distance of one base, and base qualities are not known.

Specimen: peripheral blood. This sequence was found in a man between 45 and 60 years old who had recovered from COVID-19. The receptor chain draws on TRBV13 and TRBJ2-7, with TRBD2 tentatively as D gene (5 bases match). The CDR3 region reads CASSFGKEQYF. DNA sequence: TGTGCCAGCAGCTTCGGGAAGGAGCAGTACTTC.